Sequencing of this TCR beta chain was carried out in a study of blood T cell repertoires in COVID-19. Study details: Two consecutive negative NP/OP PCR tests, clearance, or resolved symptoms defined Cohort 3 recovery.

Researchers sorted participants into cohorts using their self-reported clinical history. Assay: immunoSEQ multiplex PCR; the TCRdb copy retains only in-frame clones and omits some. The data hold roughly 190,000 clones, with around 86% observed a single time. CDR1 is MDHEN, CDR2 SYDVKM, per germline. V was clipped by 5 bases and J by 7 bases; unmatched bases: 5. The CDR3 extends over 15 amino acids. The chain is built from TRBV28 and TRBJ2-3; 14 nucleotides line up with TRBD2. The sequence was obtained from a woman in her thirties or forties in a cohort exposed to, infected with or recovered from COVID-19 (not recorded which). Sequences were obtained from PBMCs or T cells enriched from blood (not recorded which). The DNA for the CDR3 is TGTGCCAGCAGTGTAGGACTAGCGGGGGGTCATACGCAGTATTTT. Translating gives CASSVGLAGGHTQYF.